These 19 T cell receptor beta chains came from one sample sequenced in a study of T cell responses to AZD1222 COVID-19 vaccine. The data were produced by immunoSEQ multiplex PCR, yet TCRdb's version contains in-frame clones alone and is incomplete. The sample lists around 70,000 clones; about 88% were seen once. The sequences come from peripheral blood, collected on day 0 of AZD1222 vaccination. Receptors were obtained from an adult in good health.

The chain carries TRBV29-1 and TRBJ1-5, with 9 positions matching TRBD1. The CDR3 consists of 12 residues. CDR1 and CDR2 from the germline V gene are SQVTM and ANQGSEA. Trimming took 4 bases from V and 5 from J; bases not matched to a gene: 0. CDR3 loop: CSVGTGDQPQHF. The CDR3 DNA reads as TGCAGCGTTGGGACAGGGGATCAGCCCCAGCATTTT.

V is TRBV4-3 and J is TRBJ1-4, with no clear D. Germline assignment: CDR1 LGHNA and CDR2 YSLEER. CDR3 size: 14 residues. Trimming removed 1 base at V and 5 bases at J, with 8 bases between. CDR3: CASSQAYENEKLFF. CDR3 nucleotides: TGCGCCAGCAGCCAAGCATACGAGAATGAAAAACTGTTTTTT.

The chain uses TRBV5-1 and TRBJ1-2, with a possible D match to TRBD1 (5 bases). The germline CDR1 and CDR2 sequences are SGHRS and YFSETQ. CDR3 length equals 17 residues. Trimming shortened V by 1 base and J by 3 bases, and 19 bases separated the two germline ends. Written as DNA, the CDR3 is TGCGCCAGCAGCTTGACCAGCACTGCTACAGGCGACTATGGCTACACCTTC. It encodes CASSLTSTATGDYGYTF.

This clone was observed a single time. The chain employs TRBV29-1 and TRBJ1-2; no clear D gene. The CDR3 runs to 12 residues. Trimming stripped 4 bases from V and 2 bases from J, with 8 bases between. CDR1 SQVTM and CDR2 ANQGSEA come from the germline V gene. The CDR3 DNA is TGCAGCGTTGGATCAAGAAACTATGGCTACACCTTC. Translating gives CSVGSRNYGYTF.

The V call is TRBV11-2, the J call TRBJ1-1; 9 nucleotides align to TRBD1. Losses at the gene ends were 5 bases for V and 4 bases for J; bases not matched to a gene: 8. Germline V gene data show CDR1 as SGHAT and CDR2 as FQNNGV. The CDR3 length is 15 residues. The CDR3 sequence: CASSPTTGGTTEAFF. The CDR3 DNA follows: TGTGCCAGCAGCCCGACGACAGGGGGTACCACTGAAGCTTTCTTT.

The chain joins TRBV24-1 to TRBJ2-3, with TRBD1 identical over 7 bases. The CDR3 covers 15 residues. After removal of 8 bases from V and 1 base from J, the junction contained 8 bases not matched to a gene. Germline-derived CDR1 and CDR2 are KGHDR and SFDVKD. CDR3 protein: CATMGTGQGTDTQYF. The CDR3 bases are TGTGCCACCATGGGGACCGGACAGGGCACAGATACGCAGTATTTT.

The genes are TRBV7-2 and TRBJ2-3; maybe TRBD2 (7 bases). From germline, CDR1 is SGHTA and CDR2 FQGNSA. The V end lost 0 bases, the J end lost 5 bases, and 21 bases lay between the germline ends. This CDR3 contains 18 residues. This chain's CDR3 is CASSLALLAGASGDTQYF. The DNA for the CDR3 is TGTGCCAGCAGCTTAGCTCTCCTGGCGGGGGCCTCCGGAGATACGCAGTATTTT. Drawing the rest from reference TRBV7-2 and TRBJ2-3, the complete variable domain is GAGVSQSPSNKVTEKGKDVELRCDPISGHTALYWYRQSLGQGLEFLIYFQGNSAPDKSGLPSDRFSAERTGGSVSTLTIQRTQQEDSAVYLCASSLALLAGASGDTQYFGPGTRLTVL.

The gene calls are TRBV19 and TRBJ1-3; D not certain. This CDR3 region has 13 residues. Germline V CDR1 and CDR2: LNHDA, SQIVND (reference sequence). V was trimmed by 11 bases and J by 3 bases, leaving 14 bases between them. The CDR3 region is CASLAGYGNTIYF. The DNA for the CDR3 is TGTGCCTCCCTCGCCGGATATGGAAACACCATATATTTT.

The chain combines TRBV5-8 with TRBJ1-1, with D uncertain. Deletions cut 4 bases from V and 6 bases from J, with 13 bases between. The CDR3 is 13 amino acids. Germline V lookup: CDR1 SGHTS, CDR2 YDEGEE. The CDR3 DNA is TGTGCCAGCAGCACCGACACTTTGGCTGAAGCTTTCTTT. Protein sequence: CASSTDTLAEAFF.

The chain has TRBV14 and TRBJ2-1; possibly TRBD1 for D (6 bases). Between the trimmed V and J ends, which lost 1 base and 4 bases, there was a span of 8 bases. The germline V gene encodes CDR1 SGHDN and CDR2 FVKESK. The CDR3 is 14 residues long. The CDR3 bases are TGTGCCAGCAGCCAAGCGAGGGGGTACAATGAGCAGTTCTTC. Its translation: CASSQARGYNEQFF.

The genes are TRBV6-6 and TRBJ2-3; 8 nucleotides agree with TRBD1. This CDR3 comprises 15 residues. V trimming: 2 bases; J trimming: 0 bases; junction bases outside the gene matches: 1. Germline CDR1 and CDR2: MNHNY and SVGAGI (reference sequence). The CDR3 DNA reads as TGTGCCAGCAGTTACCGGACAGGGAGCACAGATACGCAGTATTTT. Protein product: CASSYRTGSTDTQYF.

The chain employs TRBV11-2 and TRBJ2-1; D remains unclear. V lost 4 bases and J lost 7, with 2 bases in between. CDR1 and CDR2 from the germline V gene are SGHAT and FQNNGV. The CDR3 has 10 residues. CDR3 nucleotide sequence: TGTGCCAGCAGCTCGAATGAGCAGTTCTTC. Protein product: CASSSNEQFF.

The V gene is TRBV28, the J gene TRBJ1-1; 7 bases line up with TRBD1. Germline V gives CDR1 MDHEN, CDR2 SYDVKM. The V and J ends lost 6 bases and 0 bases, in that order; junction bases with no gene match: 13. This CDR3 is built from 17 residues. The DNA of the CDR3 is TGTGCCAGCAGGCATCCGGGACAGTCTCTTCTGAACACTGAAGCTTTCTTT. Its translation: CASRHPGQSLLNTEAFF.

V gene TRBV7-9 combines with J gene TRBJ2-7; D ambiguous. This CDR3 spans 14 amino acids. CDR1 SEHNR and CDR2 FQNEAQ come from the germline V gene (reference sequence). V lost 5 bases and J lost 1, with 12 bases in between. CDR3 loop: CASSPKTGSYEQYF. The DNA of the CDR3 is TGTGCCAGCAGCCCAAAGACTGGTTCCTACGAGCAGTACTTC.

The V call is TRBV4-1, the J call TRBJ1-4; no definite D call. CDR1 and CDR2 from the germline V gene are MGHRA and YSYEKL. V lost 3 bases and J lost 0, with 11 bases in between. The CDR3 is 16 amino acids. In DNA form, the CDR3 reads TGCGCCAGCAGCCATGAGATTGTAACAACTAATGAAAAACTGTTTTTT. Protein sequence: CASSHEIVTTNEKLFF.

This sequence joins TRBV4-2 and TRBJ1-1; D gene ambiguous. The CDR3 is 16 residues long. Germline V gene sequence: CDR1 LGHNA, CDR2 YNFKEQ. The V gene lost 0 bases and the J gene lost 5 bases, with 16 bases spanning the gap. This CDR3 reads CASSQDRRIGSTEAFF. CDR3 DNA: TGTGCCAGCAGCCAAGATCGAAGGATAGGTTCGACTGAAGCTTTCTTT.

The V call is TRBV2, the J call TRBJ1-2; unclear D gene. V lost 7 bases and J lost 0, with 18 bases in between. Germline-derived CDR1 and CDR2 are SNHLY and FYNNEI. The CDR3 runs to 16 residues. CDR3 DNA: TGTGCCAGCACCGAAATCCCGGTCCAAGCTAACTATGGCTACACCTTC. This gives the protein CASTEIPVQANYGYTF.

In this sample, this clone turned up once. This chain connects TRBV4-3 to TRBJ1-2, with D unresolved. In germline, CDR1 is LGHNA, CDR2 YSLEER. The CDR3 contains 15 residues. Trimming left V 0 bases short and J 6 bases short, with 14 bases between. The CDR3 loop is CASSQETGSTNGYTF. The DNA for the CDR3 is TGCGCCAGCAGCCAAGAGACGGGGAGCACGAATGGCTACACCTTC.

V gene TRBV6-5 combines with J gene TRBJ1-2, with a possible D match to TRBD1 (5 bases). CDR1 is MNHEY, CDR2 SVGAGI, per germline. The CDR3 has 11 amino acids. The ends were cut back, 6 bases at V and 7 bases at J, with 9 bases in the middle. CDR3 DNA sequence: TGTGCCAGCAGGGTGACAGCTGGCTACACCTTC. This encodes CASRVTAGYTF.